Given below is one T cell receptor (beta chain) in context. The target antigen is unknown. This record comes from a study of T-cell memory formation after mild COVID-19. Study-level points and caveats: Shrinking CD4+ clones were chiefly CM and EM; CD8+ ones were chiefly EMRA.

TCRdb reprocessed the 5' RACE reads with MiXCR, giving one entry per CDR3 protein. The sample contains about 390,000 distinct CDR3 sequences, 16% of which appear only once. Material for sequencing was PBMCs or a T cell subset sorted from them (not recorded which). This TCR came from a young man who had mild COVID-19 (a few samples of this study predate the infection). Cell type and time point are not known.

DNA of the CDR3: TGTGCCAGCAGCTTAGAGGGGACAGGGCAGTATTTT. Its translation: CASSLEGTGQYF. The chain combines TRBV7-2 with TRBJ2-3; 8 bases are shared with TRBD1. Germline V gives CDR1 SGHTA, CDR2 FQGNSA. Trimming took 1 base from V and 11 from J; bases not matched to a gene: 2. There are 12 residues in the CDR3. Combining the CDR3 with reference TRBV7-2 and TRBJ2-3 gives the whole variable domain GAGVSQSPSNKVTEKGKDVELRCDPISGHTALYWYRQSLGQGLEFLIYFQGNSAPDKSGLPSDRFSAERTGGSVSTLTIQRTQQEDSAVYLCASSLEGTGQYFGPGTRLTVL.